The sequence of this T cell receptor (beta chain) was determined in a study of a mutant IDH1 vaccine in newly diagnosed glioma. Across the whole study: Following radiotherapy alone, or alongside temozolomide cycles, vaccination was started after an interval of 4-6 weeks. The earlier regimen, radiotherapy, temozolomide, or both, was most often both. Whole-study findings and limits: Vaccine-induced responses were seen in less than 95% of patients, spanning several MHC alleles.

Germline CDR1 SNHLY, CDR2 FYNNEI. The CDR3 is 13 amino acids. V was cut by 4 bases and J by 6 bases, with 12 bases left in between. The method was immunoSEQ multiplex PCR; TCRdb's version includes in-frame clones alone and lacks a portion of them. The sample has over 50,000 clones, 75% to 90% seen once; the top ten hold about 4.6%. This clone appeared a few times. The antigen is unknown. Stated time point: week 5, during vaccination. The investigators gave 300 ug of mutant IDH1 20-mer peptide in each vaccine dose, together with topical imiquimod. The donors' diagnosis was new WHO grade 3 or 4 astrocytoma that was IDH1-mutant and ATRX-lost.

This chain uses TRBV2 with TRBJ1-1, with unresolved D. Here the sequenced sample was PBMCs, taken from a glioma patient whose treatment included an IDH1 peptide vaccine. The TCR comes from a woman aged 40-49 years with glioma. This chain's CDR3 is CASSGEGVPEAFF. The CDR3, as DNA: TGTGCCAGCAGTGGGGAGGGTGTCCCTGAAGCTTTCTTT.